This T cell receptor beta chain was captured in a study of blood T cell repertoires in COVID-19. Study-wide context: The study drew acute and convalescent COVID-19 samples from the United States, Italy and Spain.

This CDR3 is 14 amino acids long. Using immunoSEQ multiplex PCR, the repertoire was profiled, and TCRdb retains in-frame clones only, with some absent. The profile shows 250,000 to 300,000 clones, 80% to 90% of them singletons. Sequences were obtained from peripheral blood. The rearrangement links TRBV21-1 to TRBJ2-1; the table calls TRBD1, which could not be checked here. TRBV21-1 is noted as a pseudogene. The receptor's source is a woman aged 40 to 49 who had recovered from COVID-19. The DNA of the CDR3 is TGTGCCAGCAGCAAGCGGGGACAGATCAATGAGCAGTTCTTC. This translates into CASSKRGQINEQFF.